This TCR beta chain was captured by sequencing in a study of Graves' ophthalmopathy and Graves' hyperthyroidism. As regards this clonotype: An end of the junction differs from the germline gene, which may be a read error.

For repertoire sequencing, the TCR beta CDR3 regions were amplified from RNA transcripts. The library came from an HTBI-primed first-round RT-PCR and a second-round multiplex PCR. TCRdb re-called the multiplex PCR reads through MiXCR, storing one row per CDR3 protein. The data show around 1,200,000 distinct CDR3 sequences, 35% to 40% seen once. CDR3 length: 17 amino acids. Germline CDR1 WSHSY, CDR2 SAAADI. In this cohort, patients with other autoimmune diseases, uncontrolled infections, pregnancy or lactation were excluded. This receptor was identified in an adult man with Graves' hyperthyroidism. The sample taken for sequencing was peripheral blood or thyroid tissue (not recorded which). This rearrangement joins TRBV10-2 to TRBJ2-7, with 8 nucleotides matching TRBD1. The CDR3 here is CASSETTGDKGIHEQYF. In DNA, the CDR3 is TGTGCCAGCAGTGAAACGACAGGGGACAAAGGGATCCACGAGCAGTACTTC.